These 26 T cell receptor beta chains share one sample of origin, sequenced in a study of blood T cell repertoires in COVID-19. Generated by immunoSEQ multiplex PCR, the TCRdb table keeps only in-frame clones and is missing some. The sample includes 150,000 to 170,000 clones, roughly four fifths seen only once; the top ten take around 7.8%. The sequenced sample consisted of PBMCs or T cells enriched from blood (not recorded which). Receptor source: a man in his fifties who had recovered from COVID-19.

The rearrangement uses TRBV9 and TRBJ1-2; D is perhaps TRBD1 (6 bases). V dropped 4 bases and J dropped 3 bases, with 13 bases sitting between them. Germline V gene lookup returns CDR1 SGDLS and CDR2 YYNGEE. This CDR3 spans 14 amino acids. CDR3 bases: TGTGCCAGCAGCTCACAGGGTAGAGACTATGGCTACACCTTC. This gives the protein CASSSQGRDYGYTF.

The chain combines TRBV6-5 with TRBJ2-7; tentative D call: TRBD2 (5 bases). The length of the CDR3 is 12 residues. The ends were cut back, 4 bases at V and 2 bases at J, with 6 bases in the middle. Germline loops: CDR1 MNHEY, CDR2 SVGAGI. The DNA for the CDR3 is TGTGCCAGCAGTTCCGGGACCTACGAGCAGTACTTC. This encodes CASSSGTYEQYF.

The chain employs TRBV7-3 and TRBJ2-3; 9 positions match TRBD2. The CDR3 has 16 residues. Germline V gene sequence: CDR1 SGHTA, CDR2 FQGTGA. V was pared by 5 bases and J by 2 bases, with 8 bases of the junction left unmatched. The CDR3 here is CASSHPTSGSTDTQYF. The CDR3 DNA is TGTGCCAGCAGCCATCCCACTAGCGGGTCCACAGATACGCAGTATTTT.

This chain joins TRBV7-9 and TRBJ2-7; 9 bases match TRBD1. Unmatched junction bases numbered 4, after V lost 4 bases and J lost 0 bases. The CDR3 length is 15 residues. Per the germline V gene, CDR1 is SEHNR and CDR2 is FQNEAQ (reference sequence). For the CDR3, the DNA is TGTGCCAGCAGCTCAGGGACAGGGCCCTCCTACGAGCAGTACTTC. Protein sequence: CASSSGTGPSYEQYF.

The chain links TRBV7-6 to TRBJ2-1; TRBD2 matches 13 bases. Germline V lookup: CDR1 SGHVS, CDR2 FNYEAQ. J was trimmed by 0 bases and V by 0 bases; bases with no gene match: 5. This CDR3 has 19 residues. The CDR3 DNA reads as TGTGCCAGCAGCTTAGCCGGGACTAGCGGGGCAAGCTCCTACAATGAGCAGTTCTTC. Translation gives CASSLAGTSGASSYNEQFF.

This clone was seen a few times. The V gene is TRBV7-9, the J gene TRBJ1-4, with D perhaps matching TRBD1 (6 bases). The CDR3 spans 16 residues. Between the trimmed V and J ends, which lost 2 bases and 2 bases, there was a span of 12 bases. CDR1 is SEHNR and CDR2 is FQNEAQ in the germline V gene (reference sequence). CDR3 protein: CASSLISGATNEKLFF. The DNA of the CDR3 is TGTGCCAGCAGCTTAATTTCAGGGGCTACTAATGAAAAACTGTTTTTT.

The rearrangement uses TRBV14 and TRBJ2-7; no clear D. V was trimmed by 1 base and J by 3 bases, leaving 13 bases between them. This CDR3 has 15 residues. Germline CDR1 SGHDN, CDR2 FVKESK. CDR3: CASSQASTNLYEQYF. DNA of the CDR3: TGTGCCAGCAGCCAAGCTTCAACTAATCTCTACGAGCAGTACTTC.

This clone was observed a few times. The chain is built from TRBV2 and TRBJ1-4, with D possibly matching TRBD1 (5 bases). The V gene's germline CDR1 is SNHLY and CDR2 FYNNEI. The ends were cut back, 7 bases at V and 3 bases at J, with 15 bases in the middle. This CDR3 is 15 amino acids long. The CDR3 DNA is TGTGCCAGCATCTTCCAGGGCTCGCCTAATGAAAAACTGTTTTTT. Its protein is CASIFQGSPNEKLFF.

The chain couples TRBV5-5 to TRBJ2-7; no clear D gene. Germline CDR1 and CDR2: SGHKS and YYEKEE (reference sequence). The CDR3 length is 15 residues. V was cut by 0 bases and J by 2 bases, with 12 bases left in between. In nucleotides, the CDR3 is TGTGCCAGCAGCTTGGCCTTCGCCAGTGCCTACGAGCAGTACTTC. This encodes CASSLAFASAYEQYF. The full variable domain, in which reference TRBV5-5 and TRBJ2-7 provide the parts outside the CDR3, is DAGVTQSPTHLIKTRGQQVTLRCSPISGHKSVSWYQQVLGQGPQFIFQYYEKEERGRGNFPDRFSARQFPNYSSELNVNALLLGDSALYLCASSLAFASAYEQYFGPGTRLTVT.

The gene calls are TRBV19 and TRBJ1-1; no clear D. This CDR3 is 18 amino acids long. With 0 bases removed from V and 0 bases from J, the gap between germline ends came to 17 bases. CDR1 is LNHDA and CDR2 is SQIVND in the germline V gene (reference sequence). The CDR3 DNA reads TGTGCCAGTAGTATAGAAGGGAGACGGGGATATATGAACACTGAAGCTTTCTTT. This sequence encodes CASSIEGRRGYMNTEAFF.

The J gene is TRBJ1-1, the V gene TRBV19; perhaps TRBD1 as D (6 bases). The germline gives CDR1 LNHDA, CDR2 SQIVND (reference sequence). The V end lost 9 bases, the J end lost 1 base, and 12 bases lay between the germline ends. The CDR3 covers 13 residues. DNA for the CDR3: TGTGCCAGCACAGGGTTAGGGAACACTGAAGCTTTCTTT. Translating it yields CASTGLGNTEAFF.

This chain joins TRBV19 and TRBJ1-2, with TRBD1 matching 7 bases. The length of the CDR3 is 17 residues. V dropped 7 bases and J dropped 2; count of bases not matched to a gene: 16. Germline V gene lookup returns CDR1 LNHDA and CDR2 SQIVND (reference sequence). DNA for the CDR3: TGTGCCAGTATAAGAACAAGACAGGGCATCTCGAACTATGGCTACACCTTC. Protein: CASIRTRQGISNYGYTF.

This clone was seen only once. V gene TRBV18 combines with J gene TRBJ1-3; D remains ambiguous. This CDR3 contains 15 residues. V lost 0 bases, J lost 0 bases, and 6 bases lay in between. CDR1 is KGHSH and CDR2 is LQKENI in the germline V gene. The CDR3 region is CASSPPPDSGNTIYF. The CDR3 region has the DNA TGTGCCAGCTCACCACCACCAGACTCTGGAAACACCATATATTTT.

DNA of the CDR3: TGTGCCAGCAGCCAAGACCGGAGACTCTACGGTAACAATGAGCAGTTCTTC. This translates into CASSQDRRLYGNNEQFF. This chain uses TRBV3-1 (or the pseudogene TRBV3-2) with TRBJ2-1; D is uncertain. Germline-derived CDR1 and CDR2 are LGHDT and YNNKEL (reference sequence). The germline V and J ends were trimmed by 0 bases and 5 bases, with 17 bases remaining between them. The CDR3 runs to 17 residues.

This sequence joins TRBV21-1 and TRBJ1-1; TRBD1 reflects the table's D call only, with no check against the DNA. TRBV21-1 corresponds to a pseudogene. The CDR3 spans 13 residues. The CDR3 sequence is CASRDTINTEAFF. CDR3 bases: TGTGCCAGCCGGGACACGATCAACACTGAAGCTTTCTTT.

The chain is built from TRBV2 and TRBJ2-3; 12 bases match TRBD2. Germline CDR1 SNHLY, CDR2 FYNNEI. The junction had 6 bases not matched to a gene; V was cut back by 4 bases and J by 1 base. The CDR3 contains 17 residues. The CDR3 reads CASSVTSGGPGTDTQYF. The CDR3 region has the DNA TGTGCCAGCAGTGTAACTAGCGGGGGGCCCGGCACAGATACGCAGTATTTT.

The genes are TRBV12-3 or TRBV12-4 and TRBJ1-5; D ambiguous. V gave up 5 bases and J gave up 9 bases, with 11 bases separating them. The length of the CDR3 is 12 residues. The CDR3 loop reads CASSPHFAPQHF. The DNA for the CDR3 is TGTGCCAGCAGTCCTCACTTTGCGCCCCAGCATTTT.

The chain combines TRBV5-4 with TRBJ2-2; a weak D match, TRBD1 (6 bases). Germline lookup yields CDR1 SGHNT and CDR2 YYREEE (reference sequence). The CDR3 totals 15 residues. Trimming removed 4 bases from V and 0 bases from J, with 10 bases in between. The CDR3 DNA reads as TGTGCCAGCAGCAGGACAGCAACGAACACCGGGGAGCTGTTTTTT. Protein sequence: CASSRTATNTGELFF.

CDR3 DNA: TGTGCCAGTAGTCCCTCCGGGGGAAGTAATTCACCCCTCCACTTT. As protein: CASSPSGGSNSPLHF. The rearrangement uses TRBV19 and TRBJ1-6, with D perhaps matching TRBD1 (5 bases). V lost 5 bases to trimming and J lost 6 bases, with 14 bases between them. CDR1 and CDR2 from the germline V gene are LNHDA and SQIVND (reference sequence). This CDR3 has 15 residues.

V usage is TRBV9 and J usage is TRBJ1-3, with D unclear. Germline V gene sequence: CDR1 SGDLS, CDR2 YYNGEE. Trimming cost V 0 bases and J 0 bases, with 7 bases left between them. CDR3 length: 15 amino acids. CDR3 protein: CASSVDYNSGNTIYF. The CDR3 DNA sequence: TGTGCCAGCAGCGTAGATTATAACTCTGGAAACACCATATATTTT.

V is TRBV21-1 and J is TRBJ2-5; the table's D call TRBD1 went unverified against the DNA. TRBV21-1 is shown as a pseudogene. This CDR3 spans 13 amino acids. The CDR3 here is CTQGTATKETQYF. As DNA, the CDR3 is TGTACCCAAGGGACAGCCACAAAAGAGACCCAGTACTTC.

The chain carries TRBV7-3 and TRBJ1-1, with 7 bases identical to TRBD1. The junction had 7 bases not matched to a gene; V was cut back by 2 bases and J by 7 bases. The length of the CDR3 is 14 residues. Germline-derived CDR1 and CDR2 are SGHTA and FQGTGA. The CDR3 nucleotides are TGTGCCAGCAGCTTAGACAGGGTGGGAGGTGAAGCTTTCTTT. Translated: CASSLDRVGGEAFF.

V usage is TRBV2 and J usage is TRBJ2-7, with D possibly TRBD1 on 6 matching bases. The CDR3 sequence is 13 residues long. Germline CDR1 SNHLY, CDR2 FYNNEI. V was shortened by 5 bases and J by 3 bases, with 11 bases between the two germline ends. Here the CDR3 DNA reads TGTGCCAGCAGTTACCTGGACAGCTACGAGCAGTACTTC. Its protein product is CASSYLDSYEQYF.

This sequence joins TRBV4-1 and TRBJ1-6; D call uncertain. V lost 0 bases, J lost 12 bases, and 15 bases lay in between. Germline lookup yields CDR1 MGHRA and CDR2 YSYEKL. The CDR3 is 15 amino acids. The CDR3: CASSQEGGSLGPLHF. In nucleotides, the CDR3 is TGCGCCAGCAGCCAAGAAGGAGGCAGCCTTGGACCCCTCCACTTT.

This clone showed up many times. The chain recombines TRBV19 with TRBJ1-5; 8 bases are shared with TRBD1. The CDR3 extends over 15 amino acids. Germline-derived CDR1 and CDR2 are LNHDA and SQIVND (reference sequence). V shed 5 bases, J shed 5 bases, and the junction held 8 bases outside the gene matches. The CDR3 coding sequence is TGTGCCAGTAGTCCTCAGGGGGCCGGTTATCAGCCCCAGCATTTT. Its translation is CASSPQGAGYQPQHF.

The chain uses TRBV4-1 and TRBJ2-3; D is uncertain. Trimming removed 0 bases at V and 6 bases at J, with 13 bases between. Germline-derived CDR1 and CDR2 are MGHRA and YSYEKL. There are 15 residues in the CDR3. The CDR3 DNA sequence: TGCGCCAGCAGCCAAGATGAAGGAGTTAGTGATACGCAGTATTTT. It codes for CASSQDEGVSDTQYF.